This T cell receptor (beta chain) was captured in a study of blood T cell repertoires in COVID-19. At the level of the study: Sample material is recorded as cDNA or gDNA derived from T cells, B-cell-depleted T cells, or PBMCs.

Per the germline V gene, CDR1 is SGHRS and CDR2 is YFSETQ. J was trimmed by 6 bases and V by 7 bases; bases with no gene match: 2. The CDR3 is 12 amino acids. Original data processing: Estimated nucleated cell counts came from reference gene primer amplification. Sequenced by immunoSEQ multiplex PCR; TCRdb stores in-frame clones only, minus some. The DNA was the basis for D and trimming; V, J and clone size are from that table. Among about 74,000 clones, 85% to 90% were seen once, and the ten largest hold about 4.8%. The specimen was peripheral blood. The gene calls are TRBV5-1 and TRBJ2-2, with 8 bases lining up with TRBD1. This receptor was taken from a woman of 80 years or more with acute or convalescent COVID-19. The CDR3 coding sequence is TGCGCCAGCCGACAGGGGTCCGGGGAGCTGTTTTTT. It specifies CASRQGSGELFF.